The rows below give T cell receptor beta chains drawn from one sample of a study of blood T cell repertoires in COVID-19. Generated by immunoSEQ multiplex PCR, the TCRdb table keeps only in-frame clones and is missing some. The table includes about 200,000 clones, over 75% detected once. The sample comprised peripheral blood. The origin of the receptors is a man in his forties or fifties with acute or convalescent COVID-19. Each CDR3 is given with its conserved first and last residue. A D gene is named only where the DNA matches it firmly. Size tells how often a clone was seen (once, few, many) or the class of an expanded clone, and some rows leave it out.

cdr3_aa,cdr3_nt,j_call,d_call,v_call,clone_size
CASSSTGTGVGNTIYF,TGTGCCAGCAGCTCCACCGGGACAGGGGTCGGAAACACCATATATTTT,TRBJ1-3,TRBD1,TRBV5-6,NA
CASMQGSYNSPLHF,TGTGCCAGCATGCAGGGCTCCTATAATTCACCCCTCCACTTT,TRBJ1-6,NA,TRBV6-5,NA
CASSLFGTGEETQYF,TGCGCCAGCAGCTTGTTCGGGACAGGGGAAGAGACCCAGTACTTC,TRBJ2-5,TRBD1,TRBV5-1,NA
CATGDFLFYEQYF,TGTGCCACCGGGGATTTCCTATTCTACGAGCAGTACTTC,TRBJ2-7,NA,TRBV6-5,NA
CASSLITDTIYF,TGTGCCAGCAGTTTAATCACAGACACCATATATTTT,TRBJ1-3,NA,TRBV12-3/TRBV12-4,NA
CASSLGASGSPLHF,TGTGCCAGCAGCTTAGGGGCCTCGGGCTCACCCCTCCACTTT,TRBJ1-6,NA,TRBV7-3,few
CASSQRVARLNEQFF,TGCGCCAGCAGTCAACGGGTTGCTAGGTTGAATGAGCAGTTCTTC,TRBJ2-1,NA,TRBV23-1,NA
CASSKGQGIGKGEQFF,TGTGCCAGCAGCAAGGGACAGGGTATCGGTAAGGGTGAGCAGTTCTTC,TRBJ2-1,TRBD1,TRBV9,NA
CASSHPRDIYEAFF,TGTGCCAGCAGCCACCCAAGGGACATCTATGAAGCTTTCTTT,TRBJ1-1,NA,TRBV7-9,NA
CASPASGGRSGNTIYF,TGTGCCAGCCCGGCATCCGGCGGTCGCTCTGGAAACACCATATATTTT,TRBJ1-3,NA,TRBV18,NA
CASSPVPGTGPYGYTF,TGTGCCAGCAGCCCCGTCCCCGGGACAGGCCCCTATGGCTACACCTTC,TRBJ1-2,TRBD1,TRBV7-2,few
CASMTTRGEAFF,TGTGCCAGCATGACGACCCGGGGTGAAGCTTTCTTT,TRBJ1-1,NA,TRBV2,NA
CASSPRGTPETQYF,TGTGCCAGCTCACCTAGGGGGACCCCGGAGACCCAGTACTTC,TRBJ2-5,NA,TRBV18,NA
CASKDRRSSSYNEQFF,TGTGCCAGCAAGGATAGGAGGTCTAGCTCCTACAATGAGCAGTTCTTC,TRBJ2-1,NA,TRBV6-6,NA
CASSLGQRDTEAFF,TGCGCCAGCAGCCTGGGACAGCGAGACACTGAAGCTTTCTTT,TRBJ1-1,TRBD1,TRBV5-1,NA
CASSLGSPGLAGGLHEQFF,TGTGCCAGCAGCTTGGGGTCGCCGGGACTAGCGGGGGGGTTACATGAGCAGTTCTTC,TRBJ2-1,TRBD2,TRBV5-4,once
CASSPRRDSLNQPQHF,TGTGCCAGCAGCCCCCGCCGGGACAGCCTTAATCAGCCCCAGCATTTT,TRBJ1-5,TRBD1,TRBV7-8,NA
CASSQTSGGLQETQYF,TGTGCCAGTAGTCAGACTAGCGGGGGGCTTCAAGAGACCCAGTACTTC,TRBJ2-5,TRBD2,TRBV19,NA
CASSQGGAGIPYEQYF,TGTGCCAGCAGCCAGGGAGGGGCAGGAATCCCCTACGAGCAGTACTTC,TRBJ2-7,TRBD2,TRBV14,NA
CASSQDRGFLLPQHF,TGTGCCAGCTCCCAGGACAGGGGGTTCCTCCTGCCCCAGCATTTT,TRBJ1-5,TRBD1,TRBV18,NA
CAISESGLRSYGYTF,TGTGCCATCAGTGAGTCTGGCCTTAGGAGCTATGGCTACACCTTC,TRBJ1-2,NA,TRBV10-3,NA
CASSALQGAFSYEQYF,TGTGCCAGCAGCGCACTACAGGGGGCCTTCTCCTACGAGCAGTACTTC,TRBJ2-7,TRBD1,TRBV11-2,NA
CASSLSGKETQYF,TGTGCCAGCAGCTTAAGCGGCAAAGAGACCCAGTACTTC,TRBJ2-5,NA,TRBV11-2,NA
CASSIGTGRVRVAQPQHF,TGTGCCAGTAGTATCGGGACAGGGAGGGTCCGAGTGGCTCAGCCCCAGCATTTT,TRBJ1-5,TRBD1,TRBV19,NA
CSVEDFTSVSDTQYF,TGCAGCGTTGAAGACTTTACTAGCGTCTCAGATACGCAGTATTTT,TRBJ2-3,TRBD2,TRBV29-1,NA
CASSILDTNQPQHF,TGTGCCAGTAGTATCCTTGACACCAATCAGCCCCAGCATTTT,TRBJ1-5,NA,TRBV19,NA
CASSGGHPDANYGYTF,TGTGCCAGCAGTGGTGGACACCCGGACGCTAACTATGGCTACACCTTC,TRBJ1-2,NA,TRBV6-1,NA
CAISESEAISGNTIYF,TGTGCCATCAGTGAGTCAGAAGCTATCTCTGGAAACACCATATATTTT,TRBJ1-3,NA,TRBV10-3,NA
CASSPMRGGISMNTEAFF,TGTGCCAGCTCACCAATGAGGGGGGGCATTAGCATGAACACTGAAGCTTTCTTT,TRBJ1-1,NA,TRBV18,NA
CASSPGDRSSYEQYF,TGTGCCAGCAGCCCCGGGGACAGGAGCTCCTACGAGCAGTACTTC,TRBJ2-7,TRBD1,TRBV9,NA
CASSPTGDFTDTQYF,TGCGCCAGCAGCCCGACAGGGGACTTCACAGATACGCAGTATTTT,TRBJ2-3,TRBD1,TRBV5-1,NA
CSVGVGQGIPDTQYF,TGCAGCGTTGGGGTGGGACAGGGGATCCCAGATACGCAGTATTTT,TRBJ2-3,TRBD1,TRBV29-1,once
CASSLGRRANEKLFF,TGTGCCAGCAGCTTGGGGAGGCGGGCTAATGAAAAACTGTTTTTT,TRBJ1-4,NA,TRBV7-9,NA
CASSPAGAYEQYF,TGCGCCAGCAGCCCAGCGGGGGCCTACGAGCAGTACTTC,TRBJ2-7,TRBD2,TRBV10-2,NA
CASSAQGFATNEKLFF,TGTGCCAGCAGCGCGCAGGGGTTTGCAACTAATGAAAAACTGTTTTTT,TRBJ1-4,NA,TRBV9,NA
CASSSDRGRYEQYF,TGTGCCAGCAGCTCGGACAGGGGACGCTACGAGCAGTACTTC,TRBJ2-7,TRBD1,TRBV7-2,NA
CAISVQGGEKLFF,TGTGCCATCAGTGTGCAGGGGGGTGAAAAACTGTTTTTT,TRBJ1-4,TRBD1,TRBV10-3,NA